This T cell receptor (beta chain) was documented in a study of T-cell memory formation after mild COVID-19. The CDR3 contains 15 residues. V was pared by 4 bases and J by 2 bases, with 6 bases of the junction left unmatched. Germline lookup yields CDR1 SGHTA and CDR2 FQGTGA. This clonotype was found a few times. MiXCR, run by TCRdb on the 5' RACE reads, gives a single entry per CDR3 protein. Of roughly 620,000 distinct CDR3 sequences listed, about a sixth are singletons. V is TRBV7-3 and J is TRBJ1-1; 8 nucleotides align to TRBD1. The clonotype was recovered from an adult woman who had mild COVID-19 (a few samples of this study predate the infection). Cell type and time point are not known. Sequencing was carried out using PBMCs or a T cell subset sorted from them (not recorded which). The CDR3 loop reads CASSYGTGPNTEAFF. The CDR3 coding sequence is TGTGCCAGCAGCTATGGGACAGGCCCCAACACTGAAGCTTTCTTT.